These 18 T cell receptor beta chains were sequenced from one sample in a study of shared clonotypes between healthy human individuals. Assay: immunoSEQ multiplex PCR; the TCRdb copy retains only in-frame clones and omits some. The sample lists over a million clones; 70% to 80% were seen once. The material sequenced was memory CD4+ T cells from PBMCs. The subset is: CD45RA-negative fraction. The receptors originated from a man younger than 35 in good health. Some clones in this sample may be carry-over from other donors' samples.

The chain employs TRBV10-1 and TRBJ1-2; weak D call: TRBD1 (6 bases). Looked up from germline, CDR1 is WNHNN and CDR2 is SYGVQD (reference sequence). The CDR3 consists of 15 residues. Trimming cost V 6 bases and J 0 bases, with 14 bases left between them. The CDR3 protein is CASRARTVANYGYTF. DNA for the CDR3: TGCGCCAGCAGAGCCAGGACAGTAGCTAACTATGGCTACACCTTC.

The V call is TRBV27, the J call TRBJ1-1; 8 nucleotides line up with TRBD1. The CDR3 has 11 amino acids. The germline V gene has CDR1 MNHEY and CDR2 SMNVEV (reference sequence). The V segment lost 5 bases and the J segment 11 bases; nucleotides outside the gene matches: 4. DNA of the CDR3: TGTGCCAGCAGTGACAGGGGACGGGCTTTCTTT. Translating it yields CASSDRGRAFF.

The chain uses TRBV5-4 and TRBJ2-3, with 7 bases aligning to TRBD1. This CDR3 is built from 16 residues. From germline, CDR1 is SGHNT and CDR2 YYREEE (reference sequence). V was pared by 2 bases and J by 5 bases, with 11 bases of the junction left unmatched. Here the CDR3 DNA reads TGTGCCAGCAGCTTTGGAAGCGGTTACAGGGGAGATACGCAGTATTTT. Translating it yields CASSFGSGYRGDTQYF.

The chain uses TRBV7-3 and TRBJ2-1; D is undetermined. Trimming removed 5 bases from V and 1 base from J, with 6 bases in between. The CDR3 spans 13 residues. Germline CDR1 and CDR2: SGHTA and FQGTGA. The CDR3 spells CASSPFSYNEQFF. For the CDR3, the DNA is TGTGCCAGCAGCCCCTTTTCCTACAATGAGCAGTTCTTC. Drawing the rest from reference TRBV7-3 and TRBJ2-1, the complete variable domain is GAGVSQTPSNKVTEKGKYVELRCDPISGHTALYWYRQSLGQGPEFLIYFQGTGAADDSGLPNDRFFAVRPEGSVSTLKIQRTERGDSAVYLCASSPFSYNEQFFGPGTRLTVL.

V is TRBV10-2 and J is TRBJ2-7; 8 positions agree with TRBD1. CDR3 length equals 12 residues. J lost 6 bases, V lost 6 bases, and 4 bases had no gene match. CDR1 is WSHSY and CDR2 is SAAADI in the germline V gene. CDR3 DNA sequence: TGCGCCAGCAGACGCGACAGGGGCGAGCAGTACTTC. The encoded protein is CASRRDRGEQYF.

The chain combines TRBV11-2 with TRBJ2-7, with 11 bases lining up with TRBD2. From germline, CDR1 is SGHAT and CDR2 FQNNGV. The CDR3 is made up of 16 amino acids. The trim removed 6 bases at V and 3 bases at J, leaving 10 bases unmatched. In DNA form, the CDR3 reads TGTGCCAGCAGACCGACAGGGACTAGCGGAAACTACGAGCAGTACTTC. Translation gives CASRPTGTSGNYEQYF.

The gene calls are TRBV9 and TRBJ1-6, with D possibly TRBD1 on 6 matching bases. The germline V and J ends were trimmed by 3 bases and 0 bases, with 10 bases remaining between them. Germline CDR1 and CDR2: SGDLS and YYNGEE. This CDR3 spans 16 amino acids. The CDR3, as DNA: TGTGCCAGCAGCGCCCAGACAGGCTCCTATAATTCACCCCTCCACTTT. This codes for CASSAQTGSYNSPLHF.

To note about this clone: Other DNA sequences of this sample code for an identical CDR3. The rearrangement joins TRBV6-1 to TRBJ1-1; D might be TRBD1 (6 bases). The CDR3 contains 15 residues. Germline assignment: CDR1 MNHNS and CDR2 SASEGT. Trimming took off 1 base at V and 0 bases at J, with 9 bases between the two ends. DNA for the CDR3: TGTGCCAGCAGTGAAGGCCAGGGGATGAACACTGAAGCTTTCTTT. Translation: CASSEGQGMNTEAFF.

V usage is TRBV28 and J usage is TRBJ1-2; D is possibly TRBD1 (6 bases). V was shortened by 3 bases and J by 4 bases, with 12 bases between the two germline ends. The CDR3 has 14 residues. CDR1 and CDR2 (germline): MDHEN, SYDVKM. The CDR3 reads CASSFWGQGYGYTF. The CDR3 region has the DNA TGTGCCAGCAGTTTCTGGGGGCAAGGCTATGGCTACACCTTC.

This chain links TRBV6-5 with TRBJ1-2, with unresolved D. Trimming took off 9 bases at V and 2 bases at J, with 13 bases between the two ends. Germline V gene lookup returns CDR1 MNHEY and CDR2 SVGAGI. There are 13 residues in the CDR3. The CDR3: CARTKLENYGYTF. CDR3 sequence (DNA): TGTGCCAGGACCAAACTAGAAAACTATGGCTACACCTTC.

A few counts support this clone. The J gene is TRBJ2-3, the V gene TRBV25-1, with D uncertain. The V and J ends lost 0 bases and 6 bases respectively, with 7 bases between them. Germline lookup yields CDR1 MGHDK and CDR2 SYGVNS. There are 13 residues in the CDR3. The CDR3 region has the DNA TGTGCCAGCAGTGAATATGCCGGGGATACGCAGTATTTT. It codes for CASSEYAGDTQYF.

For the CDR3, the DNA is TGTGCCAGCAGACTGACAGGGACCCATCAGCCCCAGCATTTT. Translation: CASRLTGTHQPQHF. The chain carries TRBV6-1 and TRBJ1-5; the match to TRBD1 covers 7 bases. Looked up from germline, CDR1 is MNHNS and CDR2 is SASEGT. Trimming cost V 6 bases and J 5 bases; bases outside gene matches: 7. The CDR3 length is 14 residues.

V usage is TRBV2 and J usage is TRBJ1-1; TRBD1 aligns across 8 bases. With V trimmed by 4 bases and J by 11 bases, 9 bases remained unmatched. The germline V gene has CDR1 SNHLY and CDR2 FYNNEI. The length of the CDR3 is 13 residues. CDR3 coding DNA: TGTGCCAGCAGTGGGCAAGGACAGGGCGCGGCTTTCTTT. As protein: CASSGQGQGAAFF.

The J gene is TRBJ2-2, the V gene TRBV7-2, with D possibly TRBD2 on 5 matching bases. The ends were cut back, 5 bases at V and 5 bases at J, with 9 bases in the middle. Germline assignment: CDR1 SGHTA and CDR2 FQGNSA. The CDR3 is 13 residues long. The CDR3 nucleotides are TGTGCCAGCAGCCAACAGCGGACCGGGGAGCTGTTTTTT. Amino acid sequence: CASSQQRTGELFF.

The rearrangement uses TRBV9 and TRBJ1-1, with 7 bases that match TRBD1. Germline V lookup: CDR1 SGDLS, CDR2 YYNGEE. Trimming took 3 bases from V and 3 from J; bases not matched to a gene: 8. This CDR3 has 15 residues. The CDR3 loop reads CASSARDRDDTEAFF. CDR3 sequence (DNA): TGTGCCAGCAGCGCGCGAGACAGGGACGACACTGAAGCTTTCTTT.

In this sample, this clone turned up once. The chain employs TRBV5-1 and TRBJ2-6; D is uncertain. The germline gives CDR1 SGHRS, CDR2 YFSETQ. This CDR3 comprises 15 residues. V was pared by 1 base and J by 0 bases, with 5 bases between. CDR3 region: CASSLFISGANVLTF. CDR3 DNA: TGCGCCAGCAGCTTGTTTATCTCTGGGGCCAACGTCCTGACTTTC.

This chain uses TRBV11-2 with TRBJ1-2; TRBD1 might be the D (5 bases). The CDR3 consists of 13 residues. V was clipped by 1 base and J by 7 bases, with 10 bases between them. Germline V gives CDR1 SGHAT, CDR2 FQNNGV. CDR3 DNA sequence: TGTGCCAGCAGCTTAGTAATGGGGCGTGGCTACACCTTC. Its translation is CASSLVMGRGYTF.

The CDR3 nucleotides read TGTGCCAGCCCCGCCCCGGGACTAACTTACAATGAGCAGTTCTTC. The encoded protein is CASPAPGLTYNEQFF. This sequence joins TRBV2 and TRBJ2-1; 7 bases match TRBD2. The ends lost 8 bases at V and 4 bases at J; junction bases unmatched: 11. The germline V gene encodes CDR1 SNHLY and CDR2 FYNNEI. CDR3 size: 15 residues.